The 4 T cell receptor beta chains in this list originate from one sample, sequenced in a study of radiation and T cells in renal cell carcinoma (dated by TCRdb to 2018 to 2020). The time point tag for this specimen amounts to: baseline pretreatment blood. Explained via the paper, the treatment or condition label denotes: 15 Gy SBRT to primary tumor, nephrectomy 4 weeks later. The library relied on the immunoSEQ multiplex PCR assay. TCRdb provides this immuneACCESS table in a form limited to in-frame rearrangements. Some clones are lacking; in checked studies, under half of them reflect an unresolved V gene, and why the rest are absent is not known. Within this sample are tens of thousands of clones, with 82% of them counted one time only. Around 5.8% of the sample is held by the ten biggest clonotypes. The source material was blood, sampled from a patient whose treatment included radiotherapy and nephrectomy. The source of these receptors is a man aged 60 to 69 with renal cell carcinoma.

V and J are TRBV5-6 and TRBJ2-5; 8 bases are a match to TRBD2. The length of the CDR3 is 16 residues. With V trimmed by 1 base and J by 1 base, 6 bases remained unmatched. Germline values: CDR1 SGHDT, CDR2 YYEEEE. The CDR3 nucleotides read TGTGCCAGCAGCTTGTGGGCGGGAGGCCTCCAAGAGACCCAGTACTTC. Translating it yields CASSLWAGGLQETQYF.

J is TRBJ1-5 and V is TRBV5-1; D call uncertain. This CDR3 is 13 amino acids long. Germline V gene data show CDR1 as SGHRS and CDR2 as YFSETQ. Trimming took 0 bases from V and 4 from J, leaving 5 bases between them. CDR3 residues: CASSLGANQPQHF. In DNA form, the CDR3 reads TGCGCCAGCAGCTTGGGCGCTAATCAGCCCCAGCATTTT.

This chain uses TRBV28 with TRBJ2-5; D possibly corresponds to TRBD1 (6 bases). V lost 1 base and J 5 bases, leaving 17 bases between the germline ends. There are 16 residues in the CDR3. CDR1 is MDHEN, CDR2 SYDVKM, per germline. The CDR3 sequence is CASSLFRGRGTETQYF. DNA for the CDR3: TGTGCCAGCAGTTTATTTCGGGGCAGGGGAACCGAGACCCAGTACTTC.

This clone was recorded once. The rearrangement uses TRBV5-1 and TRBJ2-7; 9 bases align to TRBD1. The J segment lost 5 bases and the V segment lost 3 bases, leaving 3 bases of the junction unmatched. This CDR3 has 13 residues. The germline CDR1 and CDR2 sequences are SGHRS and YFSETQ. In nucleotides, the CDR3 is TGCGCCAGCAGCTATACAGGGGGCAACGAGCAGTACTTC. Protein sequence: CASSYTGGNEQYF.